This is a list of T cell receptor beta chains from one sample in a study of PD-1 blockade in classical Hodgkin lymphoma. Clones were read by immunoSEQ multiplex PCR, and TCRdb kept only the in-frame ones, dropping some. The profile shows roughly 7,500 clones, 80% of them singletons. Sequenced material: CD4+ T cells from blood, taken at baseline. These TCRs come from a human donor with classical Hodgkin lymphoma. CDR3s include the opening cysteine and the closing phenylalanine or tryptophan. A D gene is named only where the DNA matches it firmly. Only some rows state a clone size, as once, few, many or a class for expanded clones.

v_call	j_call	clone_size	d_call	cdr3_aa	cdr3_nt
TRBV5-1	TRBJ2-7	few	TRBD1	CASSSTGGGEQYF	TGCGCCAGCAGCTCGACAGGGGGCGGCGAGCAGTACTTC
TRBV6-4	TRBJ2-2	NA	NA	CASSRDRNTGELFF	TGTGCCAGCAGCAGGGACCGAAACACCGGGGAGCTGTTTTTT
TRBV9	TRBJ2-7	NA	NA	CASSAGNSYEQYF	TGTGCCAGCAGCGCAGGTAACTCCTACGAGCAGTACTTC
TRBV15	TRBJ2-7	NA	NA	CAVSRGHPENYEQYF	TGTGCCGTATCTAGGGGACACCCGGAAAACTACGAGCAGTACTTC
TRBV5-4	TRBJ2-1	NA	NA	CASSQNDNEQFF	TGTGCCAGCAGCCAGAACGACAATGAGCAGTTCTTC
TRBV5-1	TRBJ2-1	NA	TRBD1	CASSTGTGSHHEQFF	TGCGCCAGCAGCACCGGGACAGGGTCACACCATGAGCAGTTCTTC
TRBV6-1	TRBJ1-5	few	NA	CASSDPGRLFNQPQHF	TGTGCCAGCAGTGATCCCGGACGCTTGTTCAATCAGCCCCAGCATTTT
TRBV2	TRBJ1-4	few	NA	CASSEIKKLFF	TGTGCCAGCAGTGAAATTAAAAAACTGTTTTTT
TRBV19	TRBJ2-5	NA	NA	CASSLTHATQETQYF	TGTGCCAGTAGTCTCACACACGCGACCCAAGAGACCCAGTACTTC
TRBV5-1	TRBJ2-5	NA	TRBD2	CASSLGSASGRATAETQYF	TGCGCCAGCAGCTTGGGATCCGCTAGCGGGAGGGCCACTGCGGAGACCCAGTACTTC
TRBV11-1	TRBJ2-7	NA	NA	CASSLRGREQYF	TGTGCCAGCAGCCTCAGGGGTCGGGAGCAGTACTTC
TRBV10-3	TRBJ1-2	NA	NA	CAIRGVLGYGYTF	TGTGCCATCCGGGGTGTATTGGGATATGGCTACACCTTC
TRBV25-1	TRBJ1-1	NA	NA	CASSERGGRKNTEAFF	TGTGCCAGCAGTGAAAGGGGAGGACGGAAGAACACTGAAGCTTTCTTT
TRBV7-9	TRBJ1-2	NA	NA	CASSLGEAGAAGYTF	TGTGCCAGCAGCTTAGGGGAGGCGGGAGCCGCTGGCTACACCTTC
TRBV5-6	TRBJ1-2	NA	NA	CASSLVGGHDYYGYTF	TGTGCCAGCAGCTTGGTTGGGGGACACGATTACTATGGCTACACCTTC
TRBV18	TRBJ2-7	NA	TRBD1	CASSTTGQGAPGEQYF	TGTGCCAGCTCTACGACTGGACAGGGGGCGCCTGGCGAGCAGTACTTC
TRBV7-2	TRBJ1-1	NA	NA	CASSFLGLMNTEAFF	TGTGCCAGCAGCTTCCTTGGTCTCATGAACACTGAAGCTTTCTTT
TRBV2	TRBJ1-3	NA	NA	CASSVVGLAGNTIYF	TGTGCCAGCAGTGTCGTGGGATTAGCTGGAAACACCATATATTTT
TRBV5-6	TRBJ2-1	NA	TRBD2	CASSSSLLAGSYNEQFF	TGTGCCAGCAGCTCCTCTCTATTAGCGGGGAGTTACAATGAGCAGTTCTTC
TRBV6-5	TRBJ2-1	NA	NA	CASSYSTINEQFF	TGTGCCAGCAGTTACTCGACAATCAATGAGCAGTTCTTC
TRBV7-6	TRBJ2-7	few	NA	CASSLSLGEYEQYF	TGTGCCAGCAGCTTATCGTTGGGTGAATACGAGCAGTACTTC
TRBV5-1	TRBJ2-1	NA	TRBD1	CASSWGDRSYSYNEQFF	TGCGCCAGCAGCTGGGGGGACAGGTCATACTCCTACAATGAGCAGTTCTTC
TRBV6-4	TRBJ2-5	few	NA	CAPGDGEETQYF	TGTGCCCCAGGCGATGGAGAAGAGACCCAGTACTTC
TRBV7-7	TRBJ2-1	once	TRBD2	CASSQLAVSNEQFF	TGTGCCAGCAGCCAACTAGCGGTCTCCAATGAGCAGTTCTTC
TRBV5-1	TRBJ2-7	NA	NA	CASSLFSSYEQYF	TGCGCCAGCAGCTTGTTTAGCTCCTACGAGCAGTACTTC
TRBV5-1	TRBJ2-7	few	NA	CASSSPPGSTNEQYF	TGCGCCAGCAGCTCCCCTCCGGGGTCCACCAACGAGCAGTACTTC
TRBV9	TRBJ2-3	NA	TRBD2	CASSGGLAGVTDTQYF	TGTGCCAGCAGCGGTGGACTAGCGGGGGTCACAGATACGCAGTATTTT
TRBV9	TRBJ2-3	NA	NA	CASSVTSNTQYF	TGTGCCAGCAGCGTAACTAGTAATACGCAGTATTTT
TRBV19	TRBJ2-7	NA	NA	CASRTGHGGAYEQYF	TGTGCCAGCAGAACGGGACATGGTGGGGCCTACGAGCAGTACTTC
TRBV4-2	TRBJ2-3	NA	NA	CASSQVSLAGDTQYF	TGTGCCAGCAGCCAAGTTAGTCTAGCTGGGGATACGCAGTATTTT
TRBV10-2	TRBJ2-3	once	TRBD2	CASSNGLAGRVDTQYF	TGCGCCAGCAGTAATGGACTAGCGGGACGGGTGGATACGCAGTATTTT
TRBV18	TRBJ2-7	NA	NA	CASSLTGTRGDYEQYF	TGTGCCAGCTCACTCACCGGGACCAGGGGGGACTACGAGCAGTACTTC
TRBV7-8	TRBJ2-7	NA	TRBD1	CASSLDRGRSYEQYF	TGTGCCAGCAGCTTAGACAGGGGCCGGTCCTACGAGCAGTACTTC
TRBV29-1	TRBJ2-1	once	NA	CSVEYGRNEQFF	TGCAGCGTTGAGTACGGGAGAAATGAGCAGTTCTTC
TRBV2	TRBJ1-4	NA	NA	CASSEAENEKLFF	TGTGCCAGCAGTGAAGCGGAGAATGAAAAACTGTTTTTT
TRBV11-3	TRBJ2-3	NA	NA	CASTKGTSSTDTQYF	TGTGCCAGCACCAAGGGGACCTCTAGCACAGATACGCAGTATTTT
TRBV19	TRBJ2-7	few	TRBD1	CASRPSGTGAYEQYF	TGTGCCAGTAGACCCTCCGGGACAGGGGCCTACGAGCAGTACTTC
TRBV28	TRBJ2-7	NA	TRBD1	CASSVTGTGGVPYF	TGTGCCAGCAGTGTTACCGGGACAGGGGGCGTACCGTACTTC
TRBV7-2	TRBJ1-2	NA	NA	CASSHAQTYGYTF	TGTGCCAGCAGCCACGCACAGACCTATGGCTACACCTTC
TRBV4-2	TRBJ2-1	NA	TRBD1	CASSTGGTGIFSEQFF	TGTGCCAGCAGTACCGGAGGGACAGGGATCTTTAGTGAGCAGTTCTTC
TRBV19	TRBJ1-3	few	NA	CASRLLSSGNTIYF	TGTGCCAGTAGGTTGCTGAGCTCTGGAAACACCATATATTTT
TRBV2	TRBJ2-2	NA	NA	CASRASVDGEGGELFF	TGTGCCAGCAGAGCTAGCGTCGATGGCGAGGGCGGGGAGCTGTTTTTT
TRBV18	TRBJ2-7	NA	TRBD1	CASSATGPTYEQYF	TGTGCCAGCTCTGCGACAGGGCCGACCTACGAGCAGTACTTC
TRBV29-1	TRBJ2-5	NA	TRBD1	CSVDRQGAAGETQYF	TGCAGCGTTGACCGACAGGGGGCGGCAGGGGAGACCCAGTACTTC
TRBV25-1	TRBJ2-5	NA	NA	CASSRGSQETQYF	TGTGCCAGCAGTCGTGGCAGCCAAGAGACCCAGTACTTC
TRBV4-1	TRBJ2-5	few	NA	CASSQEEETQYF	TGCGCCAGCAGCCAAGAGGAGGAGACCCAGTACTTC
TRBV6-5	TRBJ1-5	NA	NA	CASSPQGNQPQHF	TGTGCCAGCAGCCCGCAGGGCAATCAGCCCCAGCATTTT
TRBV19	TRBJ2-2	NA	TRBD2	CASSTNSGRRSTGELFF	TGTGCCAGTAGTACGAATAGCGGGAGGCGTAGCACCGGGGAGCTGTTTTTT
TRBV5-1	TRBJ1-3	few	TRBD1	CASSFGQGGNTIYF	TGCGCCAGCAGTTTCGGACAGGGTGGAAACACCATATATTTT
TRBV9	TRBJ1-3	few	TRBD1	CASSLLGQGRNTIYF	TGTGCCAGCAGCCTCCTCGGACAGGGCCGAAACACCATATATTTT
TRBV7-9	TRBJ2-1	NA	TRBD1	CASSLRDRPTTSYNEQFF	TGTGCCAGCAGCCTCAGGGACAGGCCAACTACTTCTTACAATGAGCAGTTCTTC
TRBV25-1	TRBJ2-5	NA	NA	CASSEPRTAQETQYF	TGTGCCAGCAGTGAACCAAGGACAGCCCAAGAGACCCAGTACTTC
TRBV19	TRBJ2-1	NA	TRBD2	CASSIGLAGGFEQFF	TGTGCCAGTAGTATAGGACTAGCGGGAGGGTTTGAGCAGTTCTTC
TRBV2	TRBJ2-1	NA	TRBD1	CASSPTGDYNEQFF	TGTGCCAGCAGCCCGACAGGGGACTACAATGAGCAGTTCTTC